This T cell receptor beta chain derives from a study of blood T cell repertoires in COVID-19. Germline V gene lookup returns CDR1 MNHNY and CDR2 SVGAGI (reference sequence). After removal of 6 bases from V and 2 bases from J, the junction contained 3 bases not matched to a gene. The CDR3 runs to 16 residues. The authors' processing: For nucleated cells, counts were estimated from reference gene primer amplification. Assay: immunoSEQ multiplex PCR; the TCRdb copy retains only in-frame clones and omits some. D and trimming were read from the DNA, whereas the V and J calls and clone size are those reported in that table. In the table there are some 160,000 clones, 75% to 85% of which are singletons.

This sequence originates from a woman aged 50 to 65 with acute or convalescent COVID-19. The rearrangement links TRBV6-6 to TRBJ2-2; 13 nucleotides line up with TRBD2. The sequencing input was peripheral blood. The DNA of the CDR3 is TGTGCCAGCAGAGGGACTAGCGGGGCAAACACCGGGGAGCTGTTTTTT. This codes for CASRGTSGANTGELFF.